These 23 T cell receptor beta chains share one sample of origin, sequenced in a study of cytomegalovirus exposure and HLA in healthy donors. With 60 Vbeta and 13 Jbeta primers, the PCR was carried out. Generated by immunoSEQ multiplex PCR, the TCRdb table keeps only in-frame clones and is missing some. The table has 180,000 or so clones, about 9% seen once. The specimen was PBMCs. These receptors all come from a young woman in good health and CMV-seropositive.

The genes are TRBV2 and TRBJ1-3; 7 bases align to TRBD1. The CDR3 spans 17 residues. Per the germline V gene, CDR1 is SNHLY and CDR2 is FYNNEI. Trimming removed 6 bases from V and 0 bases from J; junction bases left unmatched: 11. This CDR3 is CASRGPGQVYSGNTIYF. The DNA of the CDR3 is TGTGCCAGCAGGGGCCCCGGACAGGTTTACTCTGGAAACACCATATATTTT.

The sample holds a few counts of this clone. CDR3 amino acids: CASSLGDVSYNEQFF. In DNA, the CDR3 is TGCGCCAGCAGCTTAGGAGATGTTTCCTACAATGAGCAGTTCTTC. The chain has TRBV5-1 and TRBJ2-1, with D uncertain. The CDR3 loop spans 15 amino acids. The V gene's germline CDR1 is SGHRS and CDR2 YFSETQ. V shed 2 bases and J shed 1 base, with 10 bases lying between them.

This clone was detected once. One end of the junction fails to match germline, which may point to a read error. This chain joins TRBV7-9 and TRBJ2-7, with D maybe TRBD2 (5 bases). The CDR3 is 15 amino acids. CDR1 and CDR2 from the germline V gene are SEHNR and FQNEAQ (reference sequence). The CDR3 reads CASSPRVGVRYGQYF. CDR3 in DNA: TGTGCCAGCAGCCCCCGAGTGGGAGTACGGTACGGGCAGTACTTC.

CDR3 DNA: TGTGCCAGCAGTCCCTGGACAGGGAGCTCCTACGAGCAGTACTTC. This codes for CASSPWTGSSYEQYF. The chain uses TRBV27 and TRBJ2-7; 8 positions agree with TRBD1. CDR1 and CDR2 from the germline V gene are MNHEY and SMNVEV (reference sequence). The length of the CDR3 is 15 residues. Unmatched junction bases numbered 6, after V lost 5 bases and J lost 0 bases.

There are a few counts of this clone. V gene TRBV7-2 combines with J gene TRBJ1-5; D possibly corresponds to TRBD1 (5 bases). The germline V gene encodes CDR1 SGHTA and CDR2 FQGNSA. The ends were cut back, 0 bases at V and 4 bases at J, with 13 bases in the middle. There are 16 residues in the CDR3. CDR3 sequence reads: CASSLAAAGRNQPQHF. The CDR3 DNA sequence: TGTGCCAGCAGCTTAGCGGCGGCAGGGAGGAATCAGCCCCAGCATTTT.

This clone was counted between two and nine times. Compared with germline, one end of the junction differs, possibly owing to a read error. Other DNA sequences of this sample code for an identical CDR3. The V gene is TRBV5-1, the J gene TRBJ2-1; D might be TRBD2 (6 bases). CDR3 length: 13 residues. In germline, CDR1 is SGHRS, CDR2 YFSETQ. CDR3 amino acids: CASSFAGWDEQFF. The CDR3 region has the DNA TGCGCCAGTAGCTTCGCGGGATGGGATGAGCAGTTCTTC. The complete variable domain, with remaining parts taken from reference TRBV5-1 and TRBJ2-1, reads KAGVTQTPRYLIKTRGQQVTLSCSPISGHRSVSWYQQTPGQGLQFLFEYFSETQRNKGNFPGRFSGRQFSNSRSEMNVSTLELGDSALYLCASSFAGWDEQFFGPGTRLTVL.

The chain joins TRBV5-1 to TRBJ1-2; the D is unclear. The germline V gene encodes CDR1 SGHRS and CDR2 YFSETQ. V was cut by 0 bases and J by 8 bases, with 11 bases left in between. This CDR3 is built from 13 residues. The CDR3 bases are TGCGCCAGCAGCTTGGAGCGGGCCGGGGGCTACACCTTC. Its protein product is CASSLERAGGYTF.

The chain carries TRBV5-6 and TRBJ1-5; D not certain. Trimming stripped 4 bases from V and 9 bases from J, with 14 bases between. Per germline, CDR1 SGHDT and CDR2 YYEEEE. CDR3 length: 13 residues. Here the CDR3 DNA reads TGTGCCAGCAGCGAACAATCAGGCCTGCCCCAGCATTTT. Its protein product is CASSEQSGLPQHF.

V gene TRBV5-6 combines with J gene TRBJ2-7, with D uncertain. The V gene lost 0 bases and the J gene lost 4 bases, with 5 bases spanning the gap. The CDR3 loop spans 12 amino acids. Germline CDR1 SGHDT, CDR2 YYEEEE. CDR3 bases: TGTGCCAGCAGCTTGGTCTCGTACGAGCAGTACTTC. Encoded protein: CASSLVSYEQYF.

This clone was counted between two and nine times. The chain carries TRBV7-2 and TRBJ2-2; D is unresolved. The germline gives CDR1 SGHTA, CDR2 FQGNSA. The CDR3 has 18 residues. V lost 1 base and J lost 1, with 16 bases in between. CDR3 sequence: CASSLGRKAFGNTGELFF. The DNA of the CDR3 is TGTGCCAGCAGCTTAGGGCGGAAGGCGTTCGGGAACACCGGGGAGCTGTTTTTT.

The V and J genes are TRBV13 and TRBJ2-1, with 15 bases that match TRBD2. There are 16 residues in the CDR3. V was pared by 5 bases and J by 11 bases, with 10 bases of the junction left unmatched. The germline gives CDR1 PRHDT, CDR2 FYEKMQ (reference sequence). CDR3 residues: CASSLLGTSGRSKQFF. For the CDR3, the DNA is TGTGCCAGCAGCCTCCTCGGGACTAGCGGGAGGTCCAAGCAGTTCTTC. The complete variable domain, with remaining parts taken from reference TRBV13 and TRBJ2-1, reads AAGVIQSPRHLIKEKRETATLKCYPIPRHDTVYWYQQGPGQDPQFLISFYEKMQSDKGSIPDRFSAQQFSDYHSELNMSSLELGDSALYFCASSLLGTSGRSKQFFGPGTRLTVL.

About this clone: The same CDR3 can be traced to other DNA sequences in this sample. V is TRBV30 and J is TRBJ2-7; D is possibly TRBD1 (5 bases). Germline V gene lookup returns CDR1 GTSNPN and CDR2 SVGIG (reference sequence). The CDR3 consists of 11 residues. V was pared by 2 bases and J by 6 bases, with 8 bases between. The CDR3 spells CAWSTGREQYF. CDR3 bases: TGTGCCTGGAGTACAGGTCGCGAGCAGTACTTC.

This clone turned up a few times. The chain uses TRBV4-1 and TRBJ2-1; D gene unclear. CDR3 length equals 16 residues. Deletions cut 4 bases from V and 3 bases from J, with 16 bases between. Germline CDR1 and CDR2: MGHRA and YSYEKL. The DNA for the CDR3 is TGCGCCAGCAGCCCCTTCCTCCTAAGCTACTACAATGAGCAGTTCTTC. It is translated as CASSPFLLSYYNEQFF.

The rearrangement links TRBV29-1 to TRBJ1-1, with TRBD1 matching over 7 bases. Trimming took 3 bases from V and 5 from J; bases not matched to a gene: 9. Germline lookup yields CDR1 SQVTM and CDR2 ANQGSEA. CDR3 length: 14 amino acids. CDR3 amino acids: CSVERWEQGTEAFF. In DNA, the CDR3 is TGCAGCGTTGAGCGCTGGGAACAGGGGACTGAAGCTTTCTTT.

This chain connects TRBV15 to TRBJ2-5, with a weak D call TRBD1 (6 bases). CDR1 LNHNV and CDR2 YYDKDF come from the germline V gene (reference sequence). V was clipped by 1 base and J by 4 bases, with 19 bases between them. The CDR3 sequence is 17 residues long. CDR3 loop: CATSRAPGPGGGETQYF. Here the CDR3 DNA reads TGTGCCACCAGCAGAGCCCCCGGGCCTGGGGGCGGAGAGACCCAGTACTTC.

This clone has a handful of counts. CDR3 region: CASSILPSGYNEQFF. CDR3 nucleotide sequence: TGTGCCAGTAGTATTCTGCCTAGCGGGTACAATGAGCAGTTCTTC. The chain is built from TRBV19 and TRBJ2-1, with 8 bases fitting TRBD2. The length of the CDR3 is 15 residues. The germline CDR1 and CDR2 sequences are LNHDA and SQIVND (reference sequence). J lost 4 bases, V lost 3 bases, and 5 bases had no gene match. The variable domain in full, with the rest retrieved from reference TRBV19 and TRBJ2-1, is DGGITQSPKYLFRKEGQNVTLSCEQNLNHDAMYWYRQDPGQGLRLIYYSQIVNDFQKGDIAEGYSVSREKKESFPLTVTSAQKNPTAFYLCASSILPSGYNEQFFGPGTRLTVL.

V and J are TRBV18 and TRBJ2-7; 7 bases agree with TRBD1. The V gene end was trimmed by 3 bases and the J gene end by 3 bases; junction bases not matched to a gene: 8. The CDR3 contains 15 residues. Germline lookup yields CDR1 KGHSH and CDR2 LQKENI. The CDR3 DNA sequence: TGTGCCAGCTCACCCCGATCGACAGGGAGCTACGAGCAGTACTTC. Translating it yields CASSPRSTGSYEQYF.

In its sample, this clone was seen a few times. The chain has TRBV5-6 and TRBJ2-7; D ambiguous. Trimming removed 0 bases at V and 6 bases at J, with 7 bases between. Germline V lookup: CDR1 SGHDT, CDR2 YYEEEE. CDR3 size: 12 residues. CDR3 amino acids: CASSLAGPEQYF. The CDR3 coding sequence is TGTGCCAGCAGCTTGGCCGGTCCCGAGCAGTACTTC.

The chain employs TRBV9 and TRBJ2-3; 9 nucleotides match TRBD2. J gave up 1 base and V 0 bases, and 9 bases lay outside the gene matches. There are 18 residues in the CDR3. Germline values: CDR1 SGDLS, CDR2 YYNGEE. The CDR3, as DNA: TGTGCCAGCAGCGTAGAGTTAGCGGGAGTGGCGGGCACAGATACGCAGTATTTT. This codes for CASSVELAGVAGTDTQYF.

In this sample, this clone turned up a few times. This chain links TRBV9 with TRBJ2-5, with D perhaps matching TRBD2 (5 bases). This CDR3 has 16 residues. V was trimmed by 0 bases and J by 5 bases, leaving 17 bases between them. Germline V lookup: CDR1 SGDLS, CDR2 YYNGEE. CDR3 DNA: TGTGCCAGCAGCGTAGGTAGGACCGTACCGGGGGAGACCCAGTACTTC. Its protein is CASSVGRTVPGETQYF. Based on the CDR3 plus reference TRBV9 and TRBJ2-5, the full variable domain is DSGVTQTPKHLITATGQRVTLRCSPRSGDLSVYWYQQSLDQGLQFLIQYYNGEERAKGNILERFSAQQFPDLHSELNLSSLELGDSALYFCASSVGRTVPGETQYFGPGTRLLVL.

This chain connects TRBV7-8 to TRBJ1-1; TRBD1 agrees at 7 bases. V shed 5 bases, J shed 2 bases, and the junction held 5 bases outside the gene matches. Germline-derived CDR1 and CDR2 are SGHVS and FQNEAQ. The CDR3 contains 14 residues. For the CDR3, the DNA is TGTGCCAGCAGCCCGGGGACAGTTAACACTGAAGCTTTCTTT. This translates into CASSPGTVNTEAFF.

CDR3 sequence reads: CASPKAGIEYEQYF. The CDR3 DNA is TGTGCCAGCCCGAAGGCGGGTATAGAATACGAGCAGTACTTC. V and J are TRBV6-4 and TRBJ2-7; tentatively, D is TRBD2 (5 bases). Germline CDR1 MRHNA, CDR2 SNTAGT. The CDR3 length is 14 residues. The V end lost 8 bases, the J end lost 4 bases, and 18 bases lay between the germline ends.

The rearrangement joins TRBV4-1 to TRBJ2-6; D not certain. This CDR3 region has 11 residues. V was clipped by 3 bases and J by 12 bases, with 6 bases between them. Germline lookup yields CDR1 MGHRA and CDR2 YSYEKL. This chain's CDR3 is CASSHSIVLTF. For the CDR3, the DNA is TGCGCCAGCAGCCATAGTATCGTCCTGACTTTC.